Listed below are T cell receptor beta chains from one sample, sequenced in a study of T cells in narcolepsy. Libraries were prepared by immunoSEQ multiplex PCR; TCRdb keeps only in-frame clonotypes and omits some of them. The sample holds 20,000 to 30,000 clones, 75% to 90% seen once. Input material: CD45RA- memory CD4+ T cells from PBMCs. These receptors all stem from a human donor with narcolepsy. The CDR3 runs from the conserved cysteine through the conserved F or W. A D gene is named only where the DNA matches it firmly. Clone size is shown for a subset of rows, as once, few, many or a class of expanded clone.

V,size,D,J,CDR3,DNA
TRBV4-2,.,.,TRBJ1-2,CASSRGKAEAGTYGYTF,TGTGCCAGCAGCCGAGGCAAAGCGGAGGCAGGGACTTATGGCTACACCTTC
TRBV9,.,TRBD2,TRBJ2-3,CASSVGTSGSTDTQYF,TGTGCCAGCAGCGTAGGGACTAGCGGGAGTACAGATACGCAGTATTTT
TRBV5-6,.,TRBD2,TRBJ2-5,CASSLGLAGQETQYF,TGTGCCAGCAGCTTGGGACTAGCGGGCCAAGAGACCCAGTACTTC
TRBV12-5,once,TRBD1,TRBJ2-7,CASGNGQGQEQYF,TGTGCTAGTGGGAACGGACAGGGACAAGAGCAGTACTTC
TRBV5-1,.,.,TRBJ1-2,CASSLSPDNYGYTF,TGCGCCAGCAGCTTGTCCCCAGATAACTATGGCTACACCTTC
TRBV6-5,.,TRBD2,TRBJ2-7,CASSLMGSLADEQYF,TGTGCCAGCAGTTTAATGGGTTCACTAGCGGACGAGCAGTACTTC
TRBV4-2,.,.,TRBJ2-3,CASSQKNGPLWGQTDTQYF,TGTGCCAGCAGCCAAAAAAACGGTCCTCTATGGGGGCAGACAGATACGCAGTATTTT
TRBV28,few,.,TRBJ1-4,CASSFYFRQSEVFF,TGTGCCAGCAGTTTTTACTTTCGCCAATCCGAAGTGTTTTTT
TRBV10-3,.,.,TRBJ2-1,CAISERGYNEQFF,TGTGCCATCAGTGAAAGGGGCTACAATGAGCAGTTCTTC
TRBV15,few,TRBD2,TRBJ2-1,CATSSGGRPGTNYNEQFF,TGTGCCACCAGCAGCGGAGGTCGTCCCGGGACTAACTACAATGAGCAGTTCTTC
TRBV30,.,.,TRBJ2-1,CAWSVRGQSSYNEQFF,TGTGCCTGGAGTGTACGCGGCCAGAGCTCCTACAATGAGCAGTTCTTC
TRBV2,.,.,TRBJ2-7,CARAGGAEQYF,TGTGCCAGAGCCGGGGGTGCCGAGCAGTACTTC
TRBV19,.,.,TRBJ2-2,CASSASGVTGELFF,TGTGCCAGTAGTGCCTCGGGTGTCACCGGGGAGCTGTTTTTT
TRBV7-7,.,.,TRBJ2-5,CASSPDRAQETQYF,TGTGCCAGCAGCCCGGACAGAGCTCAAGAGACCCAGTACTTC
TRBV5-4,.,.,TRBJ2-7,CASSFQNADEQYF,TGTGCCAGCAGCTTCCAGAACGCCGACGAGCAGTACTTC
TRBV7-2,once,.,TRBJ2-4,CASSLVGGGTKNIQYF,TGTGCCAGCAGCTTAGTGGGGGGTGGTACCAAAAACATTCAGTACTTC
TRBV30,.,TRBD1,TRBJ1-2,CAWVDGRGSRGYTF,TGTGCCTGGGTGGATGGCAGGGGGTCTCGGGGCTACACCTTC
TRBV5-1,.,.,TRBJ2-5,CASSLGTEVQETQYF,TGCGCCAGCAGCTTGGGGACAGAAGTCCAAGAGACCCAGTACTTC
TRBV30,.,TRBD1,TRBJ2-7,CAWRGDSSYEQYF,TGTGCCTGGAGGGGGGACAGCTCCTACGAGCAGTACTTC
TRBV25-1,.,TRBD2,TRBJ2-4,CASSHPGGFGIQYF,TGTGCCAGCAGTCATCCCGGGGGGTTCGGCATTCAGTACTTC
TRBV9,once,TRBD2,TRBJ2-7,CASSVDVAGGPVGEQYF,TGTGCCAGCAGCGTAGATGTAGCGGGAGGGCCGGTGGGAGAGCAGTACTTC
TRBV5-1,.,TRBD2,TRBJ2-1,CASRVREWGGGYNEQFF,TGCGCCAGCAGGGTGAGAGAGTGGGGCGGGGGCTACAATGAGCAGTTCTTC
TRBV7-3,.,.,TRBJ2-5,CASSFSVEETQYF,TGTGCCAGCAGCTTCAGCGTTGAAGAGACCCAGTACTTC
TRBV5-1,.,TRBD2,TRBJ2-1,CASRLAEMEQFF,TGCGCCAGCAGGCTAGCGGAAATGGAGCAGTTCTTC
TRBV7-7,once,.,TRBJ1-2,CASSSPGVDGYTF,TGTGCCAGCAGTTCTCCAGGGGTAGATGGCTACACCTTC
TRBV6-5,.,.,TRBJ1-6,CASSYLQNSPLHF,TGTGCCAGCAGTTACTTACAGAATTCACCCCTCCACTTT
TRBV4-1,.,.,TRBJ2-7,CASTTPSEQYF,TGCGCCAGCACCACCCCCAGCGAGCAGTACTTC
TRBV28,.,TRBD2,TRBJ2-5,CASSPFPGRGQETQYF,TGTGCCAGCAGTCCATTCCCCGGGAGGGGGCAAGAGACCCAGTACTTC
TRBV6-6,.,TRBD1,TRBJ2-1,CASTTGGIYNEQFF,TGTGCCTCCACCACAGGGGGAATCTACAATGAGCAGTTCTTC
TRBV2,few,.,TRBJ2-3,CASSELGGGTDTQYF,TGTGCCAGCAGTGAACTGGGCGGGGGCACAGATACGCAGTATTTT
TRBV6-5,.,TRBD1,TRBJ1-2,CASSYNGQGNYGYTF,TGTGCCAGCAGTTATAATGGACAGGGGAACTATGGCTACACCTTC
TRBV28,.,.,TRBJ1-2,CASSFEGPLGYGYTF,TGTGCCAGCAGTTTCGAGGGTCCCCTGGGGTATGGCTACACCTTC
TRBV5-4,.,.,TRBJ2-1,CASRQKGDLSYNEQFF,TGTGCCAGCAGACAAAAGGGGGACCTCTCCTACAATGAGCAGTTCTTC
TRBV5-6,.,.,TRBJ2-7,CASSFLRGGGYEQYF,TGTGCCAGCAGCTTCCTCCGTGGAGGGGGCTACGAGCAGTACTTC
TRBV11-2,.,.,TRBJ2-1,CASSSTSRGQFF,TGTGCCAGCAGCTCCACGTCCCGGGGGCAGTTCTTC
TRBV6-1,.,TRBD2,TRBJ2-7,CASSEVFSGTRTYEQYF,TGTGCCAGCAGTGAAGTTTTCAGCGGGACGAGGACCTACGAGCAGTACTTC
TRBV14,.,.,TRBJ2-1,CASSQDLGAMGYNEQFF,TGTGCCAGCAGCCAAGATCTGGGGGCCATGGGCTACAATGAGCAGTTCTTC
TRBV19,.,.,TRBJ2-5,CASSTGETQYF,TGTGCCAGTAGTACAGGGGAGACCCAGTACTTC
TRBV18,.,TRBD1,TRBJ2-5,CATYSGTGRETQYF,TGTGCCACCTACTCCGGGACAGGGCGAGAGACCCAGTACTTC
TRBV19,.,.,TRBJ1-1,CASTLLGQTNTEAFF,TGTGCCAGTACCTTACTTGGACAGACGAACACTGAAGCTTTCTTT
TRBV7-8,few,TRBD1,TRBJ2-5,CASSFLGTEVQETQYF,TGTGCCAGCAGCTTCCTTGGGACAGAGGTGCAAGAGACCCAGTACTTC
TRBV19,.,TRBD1,TRBJ1-2,CASSQGTGRDYGYTF,TGTGCCAGTAGTCAGGGGACAGGAAGAGACTATGGCTACACCTTC
TRBV28,.,TRBD1,TRBJ2-1,CASRKGQGEQFF,TGTGCCAGCAGGAAGGGACAGGGAGAGCAGTTCTTC
TRBV30,.,.,TRBJ1-1,CAWRGGGGNTEAFF,TGTGCCTGGAGGGGCGGGGGGGGGAACACTGAAGCTTTCTTT
TRBV27,.,.,TRBJ1-1,CASCSQGSWTEAFF,TGTGCCAGCTGTAGCCAGGGGTCATGGACTGAAGCTTTCTTT
TRBV6-1,.,.,TRBJ1-2,CASSEPRQGGNYGYTF,TGTGCCAGCAGTGAACCACGCCAGGGTGGGAACTATGGCTACACCTTC
TRBV5-6,.,TRBD1,TRBJ2-7,CASSSGQFYEQYF,TGTGCCAGCAGCTCGGGACAGTTCTACGAGCAGTACTTC
TRBV19,once,.,TRBJ2-3,CASSPTGSADTQYF,TGTGCCAGTAGTCCAACAGGGAGCGCAGATACGCAGTATTTT
TRBV7-2,.,TRBD2,TRBJ2-5,CASSRSGSQETQYF,TGTGCCAGCAGCCGTAGCGGGAGCCAAGAGACCCAGTACTTC
TRBV5-1,.,TRBD1,TRBJ1-1,CASSSRQGRTSNTEAFF,TGCGCCAGCAGCTCACGACAGGGAAGGACCTCGAACACTGAAGCTTTCTTT
TRBV5-4,.,TRBD1,TRBJ2-3,CASMIPGQVPLTDTQYF,TGTGCCAGCATGATCCCGGGACAGGTCCCCCTGACAGATACGCAGTATTTT
TRBV5-8,.,.,TRBJ2-7,CASKRLYEQYF,TGTGCCAGCAAAAGACTCTACGAGCAGTACTTC
TRBV10-2,.,.,TRBJ2-5,CASRMGTSGETQYF,TGCGCCAGCAGGATGGGGACTTCAGGAGAGACCCAGTACTTC